The 18 T cell receptor beta chains in this list originate from one sample, sequenced in a study of blood T cell repertoires in COVID-19. Profiling relied on immunoSEQ multiplex PCR, and the TCRdb table lists in-frame clones only, not all of them. Of a few hundred thousand clones in the sample, around 83% were seen once. Sequenced sample: PBMCs or T cells enriched from blood (not recorded which). All receptors come from a woman aged 40 to 55 who had recovered from COVID-19.

The chain carries TRBV5-1 and TRBJ2-2, with D possibly TRBD1 on 6 matching bases. The germline V gene has CDR1 SGHRS and CDR2 YFSETQ. Trimming stripped 7 bases from V and 7 bases from J, with 14 bases between. This CDR3 comprises 13 residues. The CDR3 sequence is CASGIQGFGELFF. CDR3 nucleotide sequence: TGCGCCAGCGGAATACAGGGATTCGGGGAGCTGTTTTTT.

The chain combines TRBV19 with TRBJ2-7; 7 bases align to TRBD2. The germline CDR1 and CDR2 sequences are LNHDA and SQIVND (reference sequence). The V gene end was trimmed by 5 bases and the J gene end by 2 bases; junction bases not matched to a gene: 9. The CDR3 consists of 15 residues. CDR3 sequence (DNA): TGTGCCAGTAGTCCTGTAGCGGGTGATACCTACGAGCAGTACTTC. It is translated as CASSPVAGDTYEQYF.

The V gene is TRBV10-3, the J gene TRBJ2-1; 13 nucleotides agree with TRBD2. Unmatched junction bases numbered 3, after V lost 6 bases and J lost 4 bases. The CDR3 covers 15 residues. The germline CDR1 and CDR2 sequences are ENHRY and SYGVKD. The CDR3 region is CAISRTSGRYNEQFF. DNA of the CDR3: TGTGCCATCAGCCGGACTAGCGGGAGATACAATGAGCAGTTCTTC.

The chain combines TRBV21-1 with TRBJ2-5; the table's D call TRBD1 went unverified against the DNA. TRBV21-1 has pseudogene status. The length of the CDR3 is 16 residues. CDR3 protein: CASSKGPRQGKETQYF. The CDR3 nucleotides read TGTGCCAGCAGCAAAGGACCGAGACAGGGAAAAGAGACCCAGTACTTC.

This clone was seen more than once but under ten times. The chain has TRBV5-1 and TRBJ2-5; 12 bases fit TRBD2. The CDR3 totals 18 residues. In germline, CDR1 is SGHRS, CDR2 YFSETQ. Losses at the gene ends were 0 bases for V and 0 bases for J; bases not matched to a gene: 6. The CDR3 DNA reads as TGCGCCAGCAGCTTGGGACTAGCGGGGGCCGGGTACCAAGAGACCCAGTACTTC. The encoded protein is CASSLGLAGAGYQETQYF.

This clone was detected a few times. The chain uses TRBV29-1 and TRBJ2-2, with TRBD1 matching 9 bases. There are 14 residues in the CDR3. The germline gives CDR1 SQVTM, CDR2 ANQGSEA. V lost 6 bases to trimming and J lost 6 bases; unmatched junction nucleotides: 8. CDR3 sequence: CSVAIQGAAGELFF. CDR3 bases: TGCAGCGTAGCTATACAGGGGGCAGCCGGGGAGCTGTTTTTT.

The chain carries TRBV19 and TRBJ2-2; 9 bases are a match to TRBD1. V shed 5 bases and J 4 bases; nucleotides not matched to a gene: 8. Germline lookup yields CDR1 LNHDA and CDR2 SQIVND (reference sequence). The CDR3 runs to 16 residues. CDR3 sequence: CASSRTGTGTTGELFF. The CDR3 DNA reads TGTGCCAGTAGTCGAACCGGGACAGGGACCACCGGGGAGCTGTTTTTT. Variable domain in full (rest from reference TRBV19 and TRBJ2-2): DGGITQSPKYLFRKEGQNVTLSCEQNLNHDAMYWYRQDPGQGLRLIYYSQIVNDFQKGDIAEGYSVSREKKESFPLTVTSAQKNPTAFYLCASSRTGTGTTGELFFGEGSRLTVL.

J is TRBJ2-3 and V is TRBV28, with TRBD1 as a possible D gene (6 bases). CDR1 MDHEN and CDR2 SYDVKM come from the germline V gene. This CDR3 region has 13 residues. V was trimmed by 6 bases and J by 2 bases, leaving 9 bases between them. The CDR3 region has the DNA TGTGCCAGCAGGCGGACAGACACAGATACGCAGTATTTT. It is translated as CASRRTDTDTQYF.

This chain connects TRBV19 to TRBJ1-1; the D gene is possibly TRBD1 (5 bases). The CDR3 length is 12 residues. Trimming left V 3 bases short and J 12 bases short, with 14 bases between. Germline V lookup: CDR1 LNHDA, CDR2 SQIVND (reference sequence). The CDR3 loop is CASSMGPDETFF. DNA for the CDR3: TGTGCCAGTAGTATGGGGCCGGACGAAACTTTCTTT.

The chain couples TRBV11-1 to TRBJ1-1; maybe TRBD1 (6 bases). V was shortened by 3 bases and J by 0 bases, with 14 bases between the two germline ends. Germline CDR1 SGHAT, CDR2 FQDESV (reference sequence). The CDR3 runs 16 residues. The CDR3 sequence is CASSLHRVDMNTEAFF. The CDR3 DNA reads TGTGCCAGCAGCTTGCACAGGGTAGACATGAACACTGAAGCTTTCTTT. Supplemented by reference TRBV11-1 and TRBJ1-1, the full variable domain reads EAEVAQSPRYKITEKSQAVAFWCDPISGHATLYWYRQILGQGPELLVQFQDESVVDDSQLPKDRFSAERLKGVDSTLKIQPAELGDSAMYLCASSLHRVDMNTEAFFGQGTRLTVV.

The CDR3 sequence: CASSFGANYGYTF. The DNA of the CDR3 is TGCGCCAGCAGTTTCGGTGCGAACTATGGCTACACCTTC. V gene TRBV10-2 combines with J gene TRBJ1-2; D is unresolved. Trimming left V 5 bases short and J 2 bases short, with 9 bases between. CDR3 size: 13 residues. The germline V gene encodes CDR1 WSHSY and CDR2 SAAADI.

This chain connects TRBV4-3 to TRBJ1-4; the D is unclear. CDR3 size: 14 residues. Per the germline V gene, CDR1 is LGHNA and CDR2 is YSLEER. With 3 bases removed from V and 7 bases from J, the gap between germline ends came to 12 bases. The CDR3 is CASSQRPAGEKLFF. DNA for the CDR3: TGCGCCAGCAGCCAGCGCCCCGCGGGTGAAAAACTGTTTTTT.

V gene TRBV11-3 combines with J gene TRBJ1-4; 8 nucleotides align to TRBD1. CDR1 and CDR2 (germline): SGHNT, YENEEA. This CDR3 spans 15 amino acids. The J segment lost 1 base and the V segment lost 5 bases, leaving 3 bases of the junction unmatched. The CDR3 spells CASSSGQGTNEKLFF. Written as DNA, the CDR3 is TGTGCCAGCAGCAGCGGACAGGGAACTAATGAAAAACTGTTTTTT.

This clone showed up just a few times. The V and J genes are TRBV5-1 and TRBJ1-2; 8 bases fit TRBD1. The junction had 11 bases not matched to a gene; V was cut back by 2 bases and J by 8 bases. This CDR3 has 15 residues. Per germline, CDR1 SGHRS and CDR2 YFSETQ. The DNA of the CDR3 is TGCGCCAGCAGCTTTGCTCCGGGACAGGCAGTCGGCTACACCTTC. Protein: CASSFAPGQAVGYTF.

The chain joins TRBV24-1 to TRBJ1-2, with 8 bases that match TRBD1. CDR1 and CDR2 from the germline V gene are KGHDR and SFDVKD. The CDR3 spans 16 residues. Germline trimming cut 5 bases from V and 4 bases from J; bases unmatched to any gene: 11. CDR3 nucleotide sequence: TGTGCCACCAGTGGCCTGAGAACCGGGACAGGCTATGGCTACACCTTC. This codes for CATSGLRTGTGYGYTF.

The chain links TRBV11-2 to TRBJ2-7; tentative D call: TRBD2 (5 bases). The CDR3 totals 13 residues. The germline V gene has CDR1 SGHAT and CDR2 FQNNGV. Here the CDR3 reads CASSSVFGDKQYV. CDR3 coding DNA: TGTGCCAGCAGCTCGGTCTTCGGGGATAAGCAATACGTC.

V usage is TRBV19 and J usage is TRBJ2-1, with 8 bases identical to TRBD1. Trimming cost V 7 bases and J 3 bases; bases outside gene matches: 5. The CDR3 covers 14 residues. Germline CDR1 reads LNHDA; CDR2 reads SQIVND (reference sequence). The CDR3 sequence: CASTQGDSYNEQFF. In DNA, the CDR3 is TGTGCCAGTACACAGGGGGACAGCTACAATGAGCAGTTCTTC.

This chain connects TRBV10-3 to TRBJ2-1; possible D gene TRBD2, 6 bases. Per germline, CDR1 ENHRY and CDR2 SYGVKD. Trimming shortened V by 5 bases and J by 4 bases, and 12 bases separated the two germline ends. CDR3 length equals 14 residues. The chain's CDR3 is CAISSGLRYNEQFF. In nucleotides, the CDR3 is TGTGCCATCAGTTCGGGACTCCGATACAATGAGCAGTTCTTC.